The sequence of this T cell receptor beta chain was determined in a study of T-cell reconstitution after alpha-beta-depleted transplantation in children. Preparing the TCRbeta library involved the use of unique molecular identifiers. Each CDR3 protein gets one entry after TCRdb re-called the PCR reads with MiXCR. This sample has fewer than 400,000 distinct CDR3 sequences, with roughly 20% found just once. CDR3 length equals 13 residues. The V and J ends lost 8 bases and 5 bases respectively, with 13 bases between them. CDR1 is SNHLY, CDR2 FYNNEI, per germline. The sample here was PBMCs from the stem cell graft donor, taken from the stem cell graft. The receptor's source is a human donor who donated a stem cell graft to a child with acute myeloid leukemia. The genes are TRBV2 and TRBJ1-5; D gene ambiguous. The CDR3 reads CASRREKDQPQHF. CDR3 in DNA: TGTGCCAGCCGGCGGGAGAAAGATCAGCCCCAGCATTTT.